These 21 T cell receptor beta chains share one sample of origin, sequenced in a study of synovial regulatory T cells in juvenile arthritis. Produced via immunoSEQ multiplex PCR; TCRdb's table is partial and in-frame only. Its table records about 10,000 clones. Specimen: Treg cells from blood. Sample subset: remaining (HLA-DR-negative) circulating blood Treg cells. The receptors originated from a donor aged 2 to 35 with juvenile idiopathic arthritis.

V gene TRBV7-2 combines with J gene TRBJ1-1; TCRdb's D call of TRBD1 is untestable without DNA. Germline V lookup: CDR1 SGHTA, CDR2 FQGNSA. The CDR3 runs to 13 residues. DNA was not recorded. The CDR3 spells CASSTGMNTEAFF.

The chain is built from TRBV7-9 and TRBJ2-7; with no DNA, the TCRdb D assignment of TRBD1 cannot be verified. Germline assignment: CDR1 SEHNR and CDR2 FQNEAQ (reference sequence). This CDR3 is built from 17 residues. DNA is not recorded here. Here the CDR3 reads CASSLNWGRTGKAEQYF.

CDR3 residues: CASSVDPRDSYNEQFF. This chain connects TRBV9 to TRBJ2-1; TCRdb indicates TRBD2, and absent DNA this call remains unverified. CDR1 is SGDLS, CDR2 YYNGEE, per germline. This CDR3 is built from 16 residues. DNA was not recorded.

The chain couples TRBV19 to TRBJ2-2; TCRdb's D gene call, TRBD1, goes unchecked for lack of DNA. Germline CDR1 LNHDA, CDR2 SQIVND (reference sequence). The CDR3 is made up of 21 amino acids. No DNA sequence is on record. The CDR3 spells CASSIDPPVFRDTRNTGELFF.

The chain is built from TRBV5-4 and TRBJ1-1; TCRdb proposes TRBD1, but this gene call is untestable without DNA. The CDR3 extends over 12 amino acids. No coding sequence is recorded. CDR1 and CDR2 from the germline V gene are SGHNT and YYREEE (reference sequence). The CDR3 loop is CASSGQGARVCF.

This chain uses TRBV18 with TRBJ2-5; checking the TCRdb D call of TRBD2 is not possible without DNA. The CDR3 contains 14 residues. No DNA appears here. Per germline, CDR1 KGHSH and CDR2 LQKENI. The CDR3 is CASSPPGLESAQYF.

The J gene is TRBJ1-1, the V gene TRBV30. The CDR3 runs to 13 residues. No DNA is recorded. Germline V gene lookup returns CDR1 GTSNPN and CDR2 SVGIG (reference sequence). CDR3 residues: CAWSVRGVTEAFF.

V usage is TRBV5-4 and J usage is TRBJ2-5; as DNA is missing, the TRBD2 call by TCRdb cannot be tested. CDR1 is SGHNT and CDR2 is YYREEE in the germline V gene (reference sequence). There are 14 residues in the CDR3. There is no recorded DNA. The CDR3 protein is CASSQGLSQETQYF.

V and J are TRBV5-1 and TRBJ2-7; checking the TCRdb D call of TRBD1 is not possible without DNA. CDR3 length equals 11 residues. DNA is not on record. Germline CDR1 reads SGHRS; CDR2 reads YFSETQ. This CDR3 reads CASSFRGEQYF.

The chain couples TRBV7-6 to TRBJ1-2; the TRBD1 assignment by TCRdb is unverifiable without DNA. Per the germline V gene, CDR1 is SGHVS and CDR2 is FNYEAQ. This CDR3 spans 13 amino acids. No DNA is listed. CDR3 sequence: CASSLTGGDGYTF.

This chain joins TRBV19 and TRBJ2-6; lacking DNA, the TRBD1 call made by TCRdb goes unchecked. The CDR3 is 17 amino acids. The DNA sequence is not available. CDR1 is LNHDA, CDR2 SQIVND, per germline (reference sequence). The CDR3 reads CAAKPTGAPSGANVLTF.

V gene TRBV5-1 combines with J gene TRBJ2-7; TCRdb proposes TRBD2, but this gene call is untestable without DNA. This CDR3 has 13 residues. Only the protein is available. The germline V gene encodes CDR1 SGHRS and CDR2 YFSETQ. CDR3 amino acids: CASRGTYPYEQYF. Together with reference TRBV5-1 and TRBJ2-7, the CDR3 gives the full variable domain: KAGVTQTPRYLIKTRGQQVTLSCSPISGHRSVSWYQQTPGQGLQFLFEYFSETQRNKGNFPGRFSGRQFSNSRSEMNVSTLELGDSALYLCASRGTYPYEQYFGPGTRLTVT.

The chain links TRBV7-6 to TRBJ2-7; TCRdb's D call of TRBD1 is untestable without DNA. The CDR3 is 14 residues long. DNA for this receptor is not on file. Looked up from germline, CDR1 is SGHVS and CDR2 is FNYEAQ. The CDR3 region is CASSFRTGDYEQYF.

The CDR3 region is CASSLTLLQGRYGYTF. J is TRBJ1-2 and V is TRBV5-1; TCRdb proposes TRBD1, but this gene call is untestable without DNA. Germline CDR1 and CDR2: SGHRS and YFSETQ. This CDR3 is built from 16 residues. No DNA sequence was recorded.

The CDR3 sequence is CGYRESSGNTIYF. The J gene is TRBJ1-3, the V gene TRBV6-1; the D call from TCRdb, TRBD1, cannot be confirmed without DNA. The CDR3 runs to 13 residues. No DNA is given. Germline CDR1 is MNHNS and CDR2 is SASEGT.

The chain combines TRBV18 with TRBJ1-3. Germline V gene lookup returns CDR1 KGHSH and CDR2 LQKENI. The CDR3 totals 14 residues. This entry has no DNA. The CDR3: CASSRGTLGNTIYF.

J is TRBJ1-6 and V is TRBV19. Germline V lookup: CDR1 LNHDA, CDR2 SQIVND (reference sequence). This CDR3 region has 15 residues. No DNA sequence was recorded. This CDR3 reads CASSDLGLMNSPLHF.

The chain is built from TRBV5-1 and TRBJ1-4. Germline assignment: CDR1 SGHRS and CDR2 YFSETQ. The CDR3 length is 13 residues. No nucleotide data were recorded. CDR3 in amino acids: CASSLLTNEKLFF.

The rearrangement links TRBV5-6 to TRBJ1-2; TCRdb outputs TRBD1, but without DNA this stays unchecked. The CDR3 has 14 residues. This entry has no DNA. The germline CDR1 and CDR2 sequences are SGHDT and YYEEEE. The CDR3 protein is CASRPPGTDYGYTF.

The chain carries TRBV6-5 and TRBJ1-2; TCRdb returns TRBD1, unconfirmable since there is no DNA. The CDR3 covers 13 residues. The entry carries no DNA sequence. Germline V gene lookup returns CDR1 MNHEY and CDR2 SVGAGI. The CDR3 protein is CASSYTGTYGYTF.

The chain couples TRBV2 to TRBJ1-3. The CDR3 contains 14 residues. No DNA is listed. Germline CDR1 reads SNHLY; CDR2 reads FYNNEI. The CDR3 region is CASGLRGAGNTIYF.